These 3 T cell receptor beta chains came from one sample sequenced in a study of blood T cell repertoires in COVID-19. Some clones are missing from TCRdb's copy, which holds only in-frame ones; the method was immunoSEQ multiplex PCR. The sample shows about 74,000 clones, 80% to 90% of them seen only once. Sequenced sample: peripheral blood. The receptors derive from a man between 65 and 85 years old with acute or convalescent COVID-19.

The V and J genes are TRBV4-1 and TRBJ2-5; a possible D gene is TRBD1 (6 bases). CDR3 length: 14 residues. Trimming shortened V by 1 base and J by 1 base, and 7 bases separated the two germline ends. The germline CDR1 and CDR2 sequences are MGHRA and YSYEKL. The CDR3 is CASSQGQAQETQYF. CDR3 sequence (DNA): TGCGCCAGCAGCCAAGGACAGGCCCAAGAGACCCAGTACTTC.

The V and J genes are TRBV5-6 and TRBJ1-2; D is unresolved. This CDR3 is 15 amino acids long. The germline V gene has CDR1 SGHDT and CDR2 YYEEEE. Trimming left V 2 bases short and J 7 bases short, with 18 bases between. CDR3 sequence reads: CASSFFWDTEGGYTF. The CDR3, as DNA: TGTGCCAGCAGCTTTTTCTGGGATACCGAGGGTGGCTACACCTTC. The full variable domain, in which reference TRBV5-6 and TRBJ1-2 provide the parts outside the CDR3, is DAGVTQSPTHLIKTRGQQVTLRCSPKSGHDTVSWYQQALGQGPQFIFQYYEEEERQRGNFPDRFSGHQFPNYSSELNVNALLLGDSALYLCASSFFWDTEGGYTFGSGTRLTVV.

The chain is built from TRBV7-3 and TRBJ2-3; 7 nucleotides align to TRBD2. J was trimmed by 2 bases and V by 5 bases; bases with no gene match: 22. Germline V gives CDR1 SGHTA, CDR2 FQGTGA. This CDR3 is built from 20 residues. DNA for the CDR3: TGTGCCAGCAGCACAAAGGCCCTGGGGGGGACCTCCTTATTCACAGATACGCAGTATTTT. It codes for CASSTKALGGTSLFTDTQYF.